This TCR beta chain was recovered during a study of shared clonotypes between healthy human individuals. Trimming took 8 bases from V and 0 from J, leaving 11 bases between them. The CDR3 sequence is 13 residues long. CDR1 MNHEY and CDR2 SMNVEV come from the germline V gene (reference sequence). Clones were sequenced by immunoSEQ multiplex PCR, and TCRdb holds only the in-frame ones, with some missing. The data show approximately 2,000,000 clones, roughly 95% seen once. Positively selected for CCR7, the CD45RO-negative cells used as naive CD8 cells excluded terminally differentiated effector memory CD45RA+ cells.

The sequence derives from a man in his late teens or twenties in good health. Some clones in this sample may be carry-over from other donors' samples. The genes are TRBV27 and TRBJ2-7; no definite D call. Sequencing was performed on naive CD8+ T cells from PBMCs. Here the CDR3 DNA reads TGTGCCAGCGGAATGTCGAGCTCCTACGAGCAGTACTTC. It specifies CASGMSSSYEQYF.